Below are 4 T cell receptor beta chains sequenced from a single sample in a study of regulatory T cells in long-lasting Graves disease. The time point is: newly diagnosed GD, antithyroid drugs for less than 3 months. PBMC RNA was the source of the TCR library. Libraries of TCR beta came from iRepertoire HTBI primers plus Arm-PCR of CDR3 regions. TCRdb independently ran MiXCR on the multiplex PCR reads; one entry per CDR3 protein. This table has about 440,000 distinct CDR3 sequences, around 14% appearing once. A further study also used this sample, focusing on T cells in Graves' hyperthyroidism and ophthalmopathy.

The specimen was peripheral blood mononuclear cells (PBMCs), collected at new diagnosis, from a patient treated with antithyroid drugs. These receptors were obtained from a woman aged 25 to 39 with Graves disease.

Only a few counts were recorded for this clonotype. The genes are TRBV2 and TRBJ1-4; 9 nucleotides line up with TRBD1. In germline, CDR1 is SNHLY, CDR2 FYNNEI. V lost 2 bases, J lost 4 bases, and 8 bases stayed unmatched. The CDR3 is 17 amino acids. The CDR3 loop reads CASSEMGQGSLNEKLFF. The DNA of the CDR3 is TGTGCCAGCAGTGAAATGGGACAGGGTTCTCTTAATGAAAAACTGTTTTTT.

This clonotype was seen many times. DNA for the CDR3: TGCAGCGCCGCACTTGGCGGGGGCCAAGAGACCCAGTACTTC. It encodes CSAALGGGQETQYF. The chain links TRBV29-1 to TRBJ2-5, with 7 bases lining up with TRBD2. Trimming removed 7 bases from V and 1 base from J; junction bases left unmatched: 9. Germline loops: CDR1 SQVTM, CDR2 ANQGSEA. The CDR3 runs to 14 residues.

This rearrangement joins TRBV4-1 to TRBJ2-1; 11 nucleotides line up with TRBD2. After removal of 6 bases from V and 4 bases from J, the junction contained 8 bases not matched to a gene. The CDR3 has 16 amino acids. Germline V gene lookup returns CDR1 MGHRA and CDR2 YSYEKL. The CDR3 sequence: CASRRLAGQNYNEQFF. Here the CDR3 DNA reads TGCGCCAGCAGGCGACTAGCGGGACAAAATTACAATGAGCAGTTCTTC.

The genes are TRBV2 and TRBJ2-5; 13 bases line up with TRBD2. CDR1 SNHLY and CDR2 FYNNEI come from the germline V gene. The CDR3 is 16 amino acids. V trimming: 4 bases; J trimming: 4 bases; junction bases outside the gene matches: 6. Written as DNA, the CDR3 is TGTGCCAGCAGTGGGACTAGCGGGAGAGGTGGAGAGACCCAGTACTTC. Amino acid sequence: CASSGTSGRGGETQYF.